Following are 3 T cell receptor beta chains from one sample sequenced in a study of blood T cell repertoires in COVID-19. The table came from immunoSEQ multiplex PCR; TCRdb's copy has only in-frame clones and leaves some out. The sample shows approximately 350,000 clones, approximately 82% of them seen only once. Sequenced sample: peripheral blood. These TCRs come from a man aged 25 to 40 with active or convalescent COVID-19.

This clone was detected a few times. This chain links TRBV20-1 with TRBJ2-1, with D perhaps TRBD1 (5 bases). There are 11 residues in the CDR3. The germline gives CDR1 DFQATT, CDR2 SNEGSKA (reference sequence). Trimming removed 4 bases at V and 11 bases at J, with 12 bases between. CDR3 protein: CSAIQGNKQFF. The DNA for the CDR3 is TGCAGTGCTATTCAGGGAAATAAGCAGTTCTTC.

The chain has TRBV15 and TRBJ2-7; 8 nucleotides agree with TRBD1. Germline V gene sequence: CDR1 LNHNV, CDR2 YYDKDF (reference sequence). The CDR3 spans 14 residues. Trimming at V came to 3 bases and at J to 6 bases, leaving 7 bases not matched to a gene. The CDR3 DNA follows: TGTGCCACCAGCAGGGACAGGGCCCATCCCGAGCAGTACTTC. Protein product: CATSRDRAHPEQYF.

This CDR3 is CASRMAGDGYTF. DNA for the CDR3: TGTGCCAGCAGGATGGCGGGGGATGGCTACACCTTC. The rearrangement links TRBV2 to TRBJ1-2, with D possibly matching TRBD1 (5 bases). With 6 bases removed from V and 6 bases from J, the gap between germline ends came to 11 bases. Germline CDR1 is SNHLY and CDR2 is FYNNEI. The CDR3 has 12 residues.